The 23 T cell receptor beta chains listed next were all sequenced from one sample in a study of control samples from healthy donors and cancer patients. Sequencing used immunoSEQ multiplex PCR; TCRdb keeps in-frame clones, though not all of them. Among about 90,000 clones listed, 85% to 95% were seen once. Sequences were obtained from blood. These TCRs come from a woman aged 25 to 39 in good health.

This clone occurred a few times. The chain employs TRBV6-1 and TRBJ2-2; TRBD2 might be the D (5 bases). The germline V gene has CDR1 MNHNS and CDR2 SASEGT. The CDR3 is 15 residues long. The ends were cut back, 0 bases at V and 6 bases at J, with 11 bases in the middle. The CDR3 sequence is CASSEALTSSGELFF. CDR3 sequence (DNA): TGTGCCAGCAGTGAAGCGCTTACTAGTTCCGGGGAGCTGTTTTTT.

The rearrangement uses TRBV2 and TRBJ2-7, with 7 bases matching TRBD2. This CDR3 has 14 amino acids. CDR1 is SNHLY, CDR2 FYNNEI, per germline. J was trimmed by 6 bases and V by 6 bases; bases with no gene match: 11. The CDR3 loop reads CASRAAGWVGEQYF. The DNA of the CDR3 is TGTGCCAGCAGGGCAGCGGGGTGGGTTGGCGAGCAGTACTTC.

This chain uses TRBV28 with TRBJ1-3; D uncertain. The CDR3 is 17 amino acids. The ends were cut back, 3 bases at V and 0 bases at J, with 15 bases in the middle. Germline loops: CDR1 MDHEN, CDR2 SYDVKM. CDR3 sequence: CASSFSFSGLSGNTIYF. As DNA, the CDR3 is TGTGCCAGCAGTTTTTCTTTTTCTGGCCTCTCTGGAAACACCATATATTTT. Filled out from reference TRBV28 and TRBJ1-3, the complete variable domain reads DVKVTQSSRYLVKRTGEKVFLECVQDMDHENMFWYRQDPGLGLRLIYFSYDVKMKEKGDIPEGYSVSREKKERFSLILESASTNQTSMYLCASSFSFSGLSGNTIYFGEGSWLTVV.

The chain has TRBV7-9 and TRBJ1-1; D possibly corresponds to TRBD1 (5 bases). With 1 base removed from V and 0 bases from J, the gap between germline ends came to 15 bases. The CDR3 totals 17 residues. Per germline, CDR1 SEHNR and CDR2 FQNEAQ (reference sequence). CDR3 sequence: CASSLGFGTVMNTEAFF. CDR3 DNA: TGTGCCAGCAGCTTAGGGTTTGGGACGGTCATGAACACTGAAGCTTTCTTT.

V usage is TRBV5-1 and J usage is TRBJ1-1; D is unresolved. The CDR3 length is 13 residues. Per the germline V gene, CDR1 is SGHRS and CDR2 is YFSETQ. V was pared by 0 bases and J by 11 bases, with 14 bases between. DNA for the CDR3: TGCGCCAGCAGCTTGGCCATATCCAGTTCCGCTTTCTTT. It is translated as CASSLAISSSAFF.

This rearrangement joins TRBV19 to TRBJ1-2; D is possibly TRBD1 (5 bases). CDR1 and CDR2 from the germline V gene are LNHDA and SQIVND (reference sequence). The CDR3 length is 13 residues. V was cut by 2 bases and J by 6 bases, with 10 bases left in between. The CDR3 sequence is CASSIYDRDGYTF. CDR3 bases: TGTGCCAGTAGTATATACGACAGAGATGGCTACACCTTC. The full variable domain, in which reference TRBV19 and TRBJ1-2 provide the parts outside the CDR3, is DGGITQSPKYLFRKEGQNVTLSCEQNLNHDAMYWYRQDPGQGLRLIYYSQIVNDFQKGDIAEGYSVSREKKESFPLTVTSAQKNPTAFYLCASSIYDRDGYTFGSGTRLTVV.

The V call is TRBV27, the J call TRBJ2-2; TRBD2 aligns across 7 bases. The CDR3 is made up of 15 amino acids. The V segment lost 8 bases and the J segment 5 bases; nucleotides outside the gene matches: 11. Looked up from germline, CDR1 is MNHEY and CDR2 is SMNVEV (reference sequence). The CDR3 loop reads CASRLEWGGTGELFF. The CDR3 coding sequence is TGTGCCAGCCGATTGGAGTGGGGGGGGACCGGGGAGCTGTTTTTT.

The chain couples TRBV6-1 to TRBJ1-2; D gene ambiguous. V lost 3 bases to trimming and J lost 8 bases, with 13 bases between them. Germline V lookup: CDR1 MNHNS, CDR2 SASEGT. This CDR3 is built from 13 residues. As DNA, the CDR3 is TGTGCCAGCAGTGATCTGGGGTCGTCCGGCTACACCTTC. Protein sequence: CASSDLGSSGYTF.

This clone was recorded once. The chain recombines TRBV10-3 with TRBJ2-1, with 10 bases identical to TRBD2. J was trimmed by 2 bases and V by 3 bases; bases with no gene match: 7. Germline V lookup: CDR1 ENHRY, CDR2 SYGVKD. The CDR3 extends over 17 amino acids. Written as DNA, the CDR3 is TGTGCCATCAGTGACCCCCTAGCGGGAGCGACCTACAATGAGCAGTTCTTC. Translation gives CAISDPLAGATYNEQFF.

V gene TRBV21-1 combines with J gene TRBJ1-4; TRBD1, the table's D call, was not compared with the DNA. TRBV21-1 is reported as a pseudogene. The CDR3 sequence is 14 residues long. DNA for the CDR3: TGTGCCAGCAGCAAGACAGCAACTAATGAAAAACTGTTTTTT. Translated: CASSKTATNEKLFF.

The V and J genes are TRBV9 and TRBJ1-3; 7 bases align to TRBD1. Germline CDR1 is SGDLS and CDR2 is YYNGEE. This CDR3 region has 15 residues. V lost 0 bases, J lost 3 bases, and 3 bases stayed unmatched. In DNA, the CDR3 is TGTGCCAGCAGCGTAGAAGGGGGCCATGGAAACACCATATATTTT. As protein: CASSVEGGHGNTIYF.

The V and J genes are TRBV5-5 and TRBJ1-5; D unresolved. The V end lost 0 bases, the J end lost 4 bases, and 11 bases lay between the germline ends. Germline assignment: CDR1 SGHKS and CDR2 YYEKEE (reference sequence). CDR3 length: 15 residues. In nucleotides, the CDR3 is TGTGCCAGCAGCTTGGAGCCCGGGCCGAATCAGCCCCAGCATTTT. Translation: CASSLEPGPNQPQHF.

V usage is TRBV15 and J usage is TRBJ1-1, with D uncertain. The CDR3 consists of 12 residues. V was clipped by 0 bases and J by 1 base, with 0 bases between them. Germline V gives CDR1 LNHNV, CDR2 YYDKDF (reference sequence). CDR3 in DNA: TGTGCCACCAGCAGAGAGAACACTGAAGCTTTCTTT. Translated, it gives CATSRENTEAFF.

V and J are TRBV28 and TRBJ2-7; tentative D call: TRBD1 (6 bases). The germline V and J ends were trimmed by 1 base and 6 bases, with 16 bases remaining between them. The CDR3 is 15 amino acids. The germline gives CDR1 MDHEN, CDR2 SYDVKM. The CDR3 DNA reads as TGTGCCAGCAGTTTATCGGGACACCCAACAGGCGAGCAGTACTTC. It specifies CASSLSGHPTGEQYF. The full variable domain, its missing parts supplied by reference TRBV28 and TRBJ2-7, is DVKVTQSSRYLVKRTGEKVFLECVQDMDHENMFWYRQDPGLGLRLIYFSYDVKMKEKGDIPEGYSVSREKKERFSLILESASTNQTSMYLCASSLSGHPTGEQYFGPGTRLTVT.

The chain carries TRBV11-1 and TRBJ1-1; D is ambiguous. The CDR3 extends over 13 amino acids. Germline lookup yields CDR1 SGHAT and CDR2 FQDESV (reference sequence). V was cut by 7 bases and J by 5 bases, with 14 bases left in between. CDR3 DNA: TGTGCCAGCAACCCCTCCGGGAAGACTGAAGCTTTCTTT. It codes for CASNPSGKTEAFF.

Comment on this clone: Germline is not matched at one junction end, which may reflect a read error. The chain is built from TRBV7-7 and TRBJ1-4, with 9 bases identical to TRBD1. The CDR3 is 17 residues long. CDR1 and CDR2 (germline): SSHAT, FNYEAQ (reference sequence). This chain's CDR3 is CASSLAPRGTGNEKLFF. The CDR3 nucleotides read TGTGCTAGCAGCTTAGCGCCGCGTGGGACAGGGAACGAAAAACTGTTTTTT.

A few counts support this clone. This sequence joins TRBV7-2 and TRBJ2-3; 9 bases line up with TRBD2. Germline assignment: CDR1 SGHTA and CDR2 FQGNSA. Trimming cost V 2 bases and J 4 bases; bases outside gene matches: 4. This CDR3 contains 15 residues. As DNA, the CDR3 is TGTGCCAGCAGCTTAACTAGCGGGCCTTCAGATACGCAGTATTTT. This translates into CASSLTSGPSDTQYF.

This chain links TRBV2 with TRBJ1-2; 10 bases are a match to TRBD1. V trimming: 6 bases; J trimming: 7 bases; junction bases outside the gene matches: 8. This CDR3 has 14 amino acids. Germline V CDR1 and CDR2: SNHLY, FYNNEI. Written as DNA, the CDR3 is TGTGCCAGCAGATATAGGGACAGGGGCTTTGGCTACACCTTC. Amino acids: CASRYRDRGFGYTF.

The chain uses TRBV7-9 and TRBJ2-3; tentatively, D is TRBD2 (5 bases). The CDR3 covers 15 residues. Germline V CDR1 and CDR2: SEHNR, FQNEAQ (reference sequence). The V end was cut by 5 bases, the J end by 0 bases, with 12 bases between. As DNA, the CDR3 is TGTGCCAGCAGCCTCGACGGGGATAGCACAGATACGCAGTATTTT. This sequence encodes CASSLDGDSTDTQYF.

CDR3 protein: CASSLATGVTEQFF. In nucleotides, the CDR3 is TGCGCCAGCAGCTTGGCGACGGGAGTAACCGAGCAGTTCTTC. This rearrangement joins TRBV5-1 to TRBJ2-1; tentatively, D is TRBD2 (6 bases). The germline V gene encodes CDR1 SGHRS and CDR2 YFSETQ. The CDR3 is 14 residues long. The germline V and J ends were trimmed by 0 bases and 10 bases, with 14 bases remaining between them. The variable domain in full, completed from reference TRBV5-1 and TRBJ2-1, reads KAGVTQTPRYLIKTRGQQVTLSCSPISGHRSVSWYQQTPGQGLQFLFEYFSETQRNKGNFPGRFSGRQFSNSRSEMNVSTLELGDSALYLCASSLATGVTEQFFGPGTRLTVL.

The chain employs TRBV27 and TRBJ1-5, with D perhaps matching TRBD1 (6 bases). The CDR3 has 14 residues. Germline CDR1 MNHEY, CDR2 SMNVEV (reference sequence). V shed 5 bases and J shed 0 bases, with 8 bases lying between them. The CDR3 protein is CASSQTGSNQPQHF. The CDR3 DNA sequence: TGTGCCAGCAGTCAGACAGGTAGCAATCAGCCCCAGCATTTT.

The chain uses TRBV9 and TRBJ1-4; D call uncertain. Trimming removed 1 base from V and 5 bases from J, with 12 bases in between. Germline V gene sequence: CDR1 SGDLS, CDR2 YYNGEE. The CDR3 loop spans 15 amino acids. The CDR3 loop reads CASSVSSNANEKLFF. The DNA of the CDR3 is TGTGCCAGCAGCGTATCGTCCAACGCCAATGAAAAACTGTTTTTT. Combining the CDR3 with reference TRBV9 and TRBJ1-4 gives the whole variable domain DSGVTQTPKHLITATGQRVTLRCSPRSGDLSVYWYQQSLDQGLQFLIQYYNGEERAKGNILERFSAQQFPDLHSELNLSSLELGDSALYFCASSVSSNANEKLFFGSGTQLSVL.

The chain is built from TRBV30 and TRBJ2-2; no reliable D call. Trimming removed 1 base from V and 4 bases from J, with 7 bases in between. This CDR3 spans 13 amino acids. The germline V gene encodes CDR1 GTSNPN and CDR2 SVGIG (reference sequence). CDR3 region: CAWSAGLTGELFF. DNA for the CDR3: TGTGCCTGGAGTGCAGGTCTCACCGGGGAGCTGTTTTTT.